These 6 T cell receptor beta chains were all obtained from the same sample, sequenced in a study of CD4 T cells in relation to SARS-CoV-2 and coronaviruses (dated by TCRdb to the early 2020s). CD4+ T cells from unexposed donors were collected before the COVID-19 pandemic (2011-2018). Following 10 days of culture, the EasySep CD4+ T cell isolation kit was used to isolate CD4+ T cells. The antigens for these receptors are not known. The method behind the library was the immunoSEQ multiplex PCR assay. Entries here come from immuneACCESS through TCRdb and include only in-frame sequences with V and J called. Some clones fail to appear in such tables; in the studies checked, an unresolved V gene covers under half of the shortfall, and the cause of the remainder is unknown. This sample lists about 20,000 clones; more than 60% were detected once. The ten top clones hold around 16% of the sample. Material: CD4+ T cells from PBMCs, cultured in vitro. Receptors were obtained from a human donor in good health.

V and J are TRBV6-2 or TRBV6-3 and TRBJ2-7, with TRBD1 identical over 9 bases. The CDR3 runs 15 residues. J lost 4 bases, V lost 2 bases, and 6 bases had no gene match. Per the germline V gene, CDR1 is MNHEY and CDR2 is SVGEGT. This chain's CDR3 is CASSYGQGSKYEQYF. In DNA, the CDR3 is TGTGCCAGCAGTTACGGACAGGGGAGTAAGTACGAGCAGTACTTC.

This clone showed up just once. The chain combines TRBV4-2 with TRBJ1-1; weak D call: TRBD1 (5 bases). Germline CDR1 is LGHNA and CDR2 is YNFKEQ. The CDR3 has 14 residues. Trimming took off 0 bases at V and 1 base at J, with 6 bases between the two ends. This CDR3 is CASSQDRGNTEAFF. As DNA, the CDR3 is TGTGCCAGCAGCCAAGATAGGGGGAACACTGAAGCTTTCTTT.

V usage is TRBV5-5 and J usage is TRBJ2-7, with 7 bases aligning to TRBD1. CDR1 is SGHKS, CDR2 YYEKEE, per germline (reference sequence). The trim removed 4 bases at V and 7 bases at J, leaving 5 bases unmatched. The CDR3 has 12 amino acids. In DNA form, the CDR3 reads TGTGCCAGCAGCCGGGTGGACAGGGAGCAGTACTTC. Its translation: CASSRVDREQYF.

The DNA of the CDR3 is TGTGCCAGGCCGAAGGCCGTCACTTTCTCAACTAATGAAAAACTGTTTTTT. Residues: CARPKAVTFSTNEKLFF. The chain combines TRBV27 with TRBJ1-4; D gene ambiguous. Trimming shortened V by 9 bases and J by 0 bases, and 20 bases separated the two germline ends. This CDR3 comprises 17 residues. Per germline, CDR1 MNHEY and CDR2 SMNVEV (reference sequence). Complete variable domain (other parts from reference TRBV27 and TRBJ1-4): EAQVTQNPRYLITVTGKKLTVTCSQNMNHEYMSWYRQDPGLGLRQIYYSMNVEVTDKGDVPEGYKVSRKEKRNFPLILESPSPNQTSLYFCARPKAVTFSTNEKLFFGSGTQLSVL.

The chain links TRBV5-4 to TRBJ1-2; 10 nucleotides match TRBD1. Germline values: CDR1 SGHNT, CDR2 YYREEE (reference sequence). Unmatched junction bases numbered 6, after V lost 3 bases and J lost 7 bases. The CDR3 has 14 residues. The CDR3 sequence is CASSSGTGDGGYTF. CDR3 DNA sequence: TGTGCCAGCAGCTCCGGGACAGGGGACGGTGGCTACACCTTC.

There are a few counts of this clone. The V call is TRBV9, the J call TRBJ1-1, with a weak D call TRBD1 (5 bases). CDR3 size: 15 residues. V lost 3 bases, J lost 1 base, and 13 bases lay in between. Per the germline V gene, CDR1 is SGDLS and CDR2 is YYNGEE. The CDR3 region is CASSALLTGNTEAFF. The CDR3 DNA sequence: TGTGCCAGCAGCGCCCTACTAACAGGGAACACTGAAGCTTTCTTT. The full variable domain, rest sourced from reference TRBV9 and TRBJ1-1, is DSGVTQTPKHLITATGQRVTLRCSPRSGDLSVYWYQQSLDQGLQFLIQYYNGEERAKGNILERFSAQQFPDLHSELNLSSLELGDSALYFCASSALLTGNTEAFFGQGTRLTVV.